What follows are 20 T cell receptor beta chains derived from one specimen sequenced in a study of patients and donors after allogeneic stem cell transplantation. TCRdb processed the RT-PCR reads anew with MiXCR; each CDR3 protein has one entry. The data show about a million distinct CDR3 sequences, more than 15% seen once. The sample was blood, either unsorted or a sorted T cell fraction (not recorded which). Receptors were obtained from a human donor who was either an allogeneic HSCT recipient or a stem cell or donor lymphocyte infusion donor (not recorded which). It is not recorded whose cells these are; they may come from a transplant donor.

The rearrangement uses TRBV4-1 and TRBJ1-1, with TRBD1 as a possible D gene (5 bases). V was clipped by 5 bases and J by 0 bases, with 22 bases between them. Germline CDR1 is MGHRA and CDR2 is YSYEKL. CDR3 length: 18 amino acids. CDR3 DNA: TGCGCCAGCAGCTTAAGAGCGGGCCAGGGAAATATGAACACTGAAGCTTTCTTT. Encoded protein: CASSLRAGQGNMNTEAFF.

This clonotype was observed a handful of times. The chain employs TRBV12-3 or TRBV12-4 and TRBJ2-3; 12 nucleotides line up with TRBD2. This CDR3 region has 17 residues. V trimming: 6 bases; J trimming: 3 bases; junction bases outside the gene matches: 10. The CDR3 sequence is CASSYQTSGSKTDTQYF. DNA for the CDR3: TGTGCCAGCAGCTACCAGACTAGCGGGAGTAAGACAGATACGCAGTATTTT.

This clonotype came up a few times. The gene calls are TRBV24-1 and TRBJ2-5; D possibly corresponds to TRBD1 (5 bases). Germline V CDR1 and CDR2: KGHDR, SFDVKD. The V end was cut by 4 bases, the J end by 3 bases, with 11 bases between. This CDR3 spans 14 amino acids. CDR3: CATSDRQPKETQYF. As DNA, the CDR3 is TGTGCCACCAGTGACCGACAGCCTAAAGAGACCCAGTACTTC.

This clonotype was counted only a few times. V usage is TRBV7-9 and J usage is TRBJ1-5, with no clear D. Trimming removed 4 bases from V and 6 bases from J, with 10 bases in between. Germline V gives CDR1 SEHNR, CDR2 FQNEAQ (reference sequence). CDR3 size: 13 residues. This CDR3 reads CASSYVAGQPQHF. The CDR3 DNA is TGTGCCAGCAGCTACGTTGCGGGTCAGCCCCAGCATTTT.

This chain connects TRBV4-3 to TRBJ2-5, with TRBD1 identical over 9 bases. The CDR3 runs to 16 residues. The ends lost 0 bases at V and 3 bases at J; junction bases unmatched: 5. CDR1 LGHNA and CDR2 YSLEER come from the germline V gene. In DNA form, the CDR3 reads TGCGCCAGCAGCCAAGATCTTGGGACAGGGAAAGAGACCCAGTACTTC. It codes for CASSQDLGTGKETQYF.

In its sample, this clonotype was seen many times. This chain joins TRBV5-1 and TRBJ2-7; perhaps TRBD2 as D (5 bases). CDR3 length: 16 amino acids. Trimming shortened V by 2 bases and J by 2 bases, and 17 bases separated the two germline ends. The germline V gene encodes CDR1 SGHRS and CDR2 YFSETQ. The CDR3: CASSFERIMSPYEQYF. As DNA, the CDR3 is TGCGCCAGCAGCTTTGAGCGGATCATGTCCCCCTACGAGCAGTACTTC.

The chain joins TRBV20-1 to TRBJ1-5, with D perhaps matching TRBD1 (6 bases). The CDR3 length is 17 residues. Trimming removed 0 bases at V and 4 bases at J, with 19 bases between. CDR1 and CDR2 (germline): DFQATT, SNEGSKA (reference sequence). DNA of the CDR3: TGCAGTGCTAGAGATTCAGGTGGACAGTCCAGGAATCAGCCCCAGCATTTT. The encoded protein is CSARDSGGQSRNQPQHF.

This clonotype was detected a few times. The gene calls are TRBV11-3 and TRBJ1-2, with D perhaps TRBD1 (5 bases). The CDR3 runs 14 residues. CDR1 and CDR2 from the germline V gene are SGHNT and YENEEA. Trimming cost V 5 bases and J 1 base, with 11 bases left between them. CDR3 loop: CASSTRTLNYGYTF. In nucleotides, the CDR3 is TGTGCCAGCAGCACCCGGACACTTAACTATGGCTACACCTTC. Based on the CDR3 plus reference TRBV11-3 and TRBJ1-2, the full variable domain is EAGVVQSPRYKIIEKKQPVAFWCNPISGHNTLYWYLQNLGQGPELLIRYENEEAVDDSQLPKDRFSAERLKGVDSTLKIQPAELGDSAVYLCASSTRTLNYGYTFGSGTRLTVV.

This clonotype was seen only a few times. As DNA, the CDR3 is TGTGCCAGCAGCCGCGCGGGCATCGGGGAGCTGTTTTTT. It specifies CASSRAGIGELFF. The gene calls are TRBV6-1 and TRBJ2-2, with a possible D match to TRBD2 (5 bases). From germline, CDR1 is MNHNS and CDR2 SASEGT. Trimming removed 6 bases from V and 7 bases from J, with 12 bases in between. This CDR3 contains 13 residues.

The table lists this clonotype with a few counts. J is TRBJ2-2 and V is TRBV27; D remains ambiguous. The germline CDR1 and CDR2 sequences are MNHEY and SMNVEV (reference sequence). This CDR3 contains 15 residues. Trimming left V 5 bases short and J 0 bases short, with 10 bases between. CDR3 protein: CASSRTAANTGELFF. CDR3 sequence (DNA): TGTGCCAGCAGTCGAACGGCGGCGAACACCGGGGAGCTGTTTTTT.

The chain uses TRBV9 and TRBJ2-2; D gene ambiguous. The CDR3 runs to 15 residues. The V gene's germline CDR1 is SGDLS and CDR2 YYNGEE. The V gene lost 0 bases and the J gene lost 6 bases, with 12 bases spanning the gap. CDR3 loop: CASSVEPVNPGELFF. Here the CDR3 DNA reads TGTGCCAGCAGCGTAGAGCCAGTAAACCCCGGGGAGCTGTTTTTT.

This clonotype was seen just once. Written as DNA, the CDR3 is TGTGCCAGCAGTCCGCCACAGGGAAAGACCCAGTACTTC. Translation gives CASSPPQGKTQYF. This rearrangement joins TRBV6-1 to TRBJ2-5; a possible D gene is TRBD1 (6 bases). There are 13 residues in the CDR3. The germline V and J ends were trimmed by 5 bases and 6 bases, with 13 bases remaining between them. Germline V gene data show CDR1 as MNHNS and CDR2 as SASEGT.

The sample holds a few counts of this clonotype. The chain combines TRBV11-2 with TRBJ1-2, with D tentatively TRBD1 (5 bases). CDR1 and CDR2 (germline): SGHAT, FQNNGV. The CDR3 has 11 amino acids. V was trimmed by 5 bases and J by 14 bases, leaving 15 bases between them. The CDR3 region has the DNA TGTGCCAGCAGCCGAGGGACGGTCTATACCTTC. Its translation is CASSRGTVYTF.

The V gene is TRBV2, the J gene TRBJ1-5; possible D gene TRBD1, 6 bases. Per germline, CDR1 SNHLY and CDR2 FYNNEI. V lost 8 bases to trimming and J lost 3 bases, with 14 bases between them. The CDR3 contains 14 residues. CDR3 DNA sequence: TGTGCCAGCGGGGAACGACAGGCCAATCAGCCCCAGCATTTT. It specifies CASGERQANQPQHF.

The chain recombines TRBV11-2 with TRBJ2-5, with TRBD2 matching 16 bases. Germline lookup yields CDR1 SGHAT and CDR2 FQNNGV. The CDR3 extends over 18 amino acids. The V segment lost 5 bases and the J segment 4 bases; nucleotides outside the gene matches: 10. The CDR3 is CASSTPGTSGGALETQYF. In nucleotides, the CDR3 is TGTGCCAGCAGCACCCCCGGGACTAGCGGGGGGGCCCTAGAGACCCAGTACTTC. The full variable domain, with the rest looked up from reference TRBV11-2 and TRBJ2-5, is EAGVAQSPRYKIIEKRQSVAFWCNPISGHATLYWYQQILGQGPKLLIQFQNNGVVDDSQLPKDRFSAERLKGVDSTLKIQPAKLEDSAVYLCASSTPGTSGGALETQYFGPGTRLLVL.

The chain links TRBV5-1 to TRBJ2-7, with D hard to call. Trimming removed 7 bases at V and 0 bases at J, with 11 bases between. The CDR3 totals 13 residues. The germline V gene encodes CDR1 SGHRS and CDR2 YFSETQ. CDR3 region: CASRSVSSYEQYF. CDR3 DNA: TGCGCCAGCCGATCGGTGAGCTCCTACGAGCAGTACTTC.

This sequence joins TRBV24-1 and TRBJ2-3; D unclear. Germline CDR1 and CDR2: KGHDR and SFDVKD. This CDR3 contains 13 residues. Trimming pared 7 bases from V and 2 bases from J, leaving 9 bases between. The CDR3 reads CATSQPTTDTQYF. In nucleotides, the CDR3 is TGTGCCACCAGCCAACCGACCACAGATACGCAGTATTTT.

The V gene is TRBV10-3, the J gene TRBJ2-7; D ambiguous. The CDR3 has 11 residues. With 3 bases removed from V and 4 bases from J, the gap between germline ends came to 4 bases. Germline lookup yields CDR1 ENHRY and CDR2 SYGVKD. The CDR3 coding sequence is TGTGCCATCAGTGAATTATACGAGCAGTACTTC. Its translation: CAISELYEQYF.

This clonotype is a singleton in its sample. CDR3 in DNA: TGTGCCAGCAGACCCAGGGGGTCCCACAATGAGCAGTTCTTC. Protein sequence: CASRPRGSHNEQFF. The chain employs TRBV28 and TRBJ2-1; TRBD1 agrees at 7 bases. This CDR3 has 14 residues. Germline loops: CDR1 MDHEN, CDR2 SYDVKM. V dropped 6 bases and J dropped 5; count of bases not matched to a gene: 7.

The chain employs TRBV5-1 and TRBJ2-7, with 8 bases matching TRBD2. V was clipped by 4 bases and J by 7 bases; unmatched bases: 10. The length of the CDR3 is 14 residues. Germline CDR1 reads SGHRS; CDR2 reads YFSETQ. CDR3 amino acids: CASSGSTGTSEQYF. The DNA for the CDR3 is TGCGCCAGCAGCGGCTCCACCGGGACTAGTGAGCAGTACTTC.